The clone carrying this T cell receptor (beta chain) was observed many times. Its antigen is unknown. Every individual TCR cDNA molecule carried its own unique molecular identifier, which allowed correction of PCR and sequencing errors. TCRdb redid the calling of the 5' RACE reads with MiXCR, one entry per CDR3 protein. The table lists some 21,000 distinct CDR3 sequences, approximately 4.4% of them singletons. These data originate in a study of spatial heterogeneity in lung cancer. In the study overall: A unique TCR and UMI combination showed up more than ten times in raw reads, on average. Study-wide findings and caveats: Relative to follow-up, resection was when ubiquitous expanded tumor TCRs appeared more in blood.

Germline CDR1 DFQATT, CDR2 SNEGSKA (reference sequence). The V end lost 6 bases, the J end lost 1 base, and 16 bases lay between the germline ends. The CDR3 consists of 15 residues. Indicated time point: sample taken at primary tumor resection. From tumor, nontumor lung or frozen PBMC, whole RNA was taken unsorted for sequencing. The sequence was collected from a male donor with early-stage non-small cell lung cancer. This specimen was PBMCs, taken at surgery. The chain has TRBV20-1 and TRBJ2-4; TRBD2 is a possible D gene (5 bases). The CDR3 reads CSAAGASSAKNIQYF. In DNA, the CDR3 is TGCAGTGCGGCAGGAGCTAGCTCTGCCAAAAACATTCAGTACTTC.